The 5 T cell receptor beta chains given below trace back to one sample, sequenced in a study of cytomegalovirus exposure and HLA in healthy donors. Sequenced by immunoSEQ multiplex PCR; TCRdb stores in-frame clones only, minus some. The sample has some 150,000 clones; about 86% are singletons. The sample comprised PBMCs. The receptors originated from a human donor in good health.

This chain joins TRBV5-1 and TRBJ2-7, with 11 bases lining up with TRBD2. With V trimmed by 3 bases and J by 7 bases, 9 bases remained unmatched. The CDR3 length is 15 residues. CDR1 and CDR2 from the germline V gene are SGHRS and YFSETQ. The CDR3 region is CASSSGLAASGEQYF. The CDR3 bases are TGCGCCAGCAGCTCGGGACTAGCGGCCTCGGGGGAGCAGTACTTC.

V and J are TRBV6-1 and TRBJ2-3; 7 nucleotides agree with TRBD1. Looked up from germline, CDR1 is MNHNS and CDR2 is SASEGT. CDR3 length equals 19 residues. V lost 0 bases, J lost 0 bases, and 12 bases stayed unmatched. The CDR3 nucleotides read TGTGCCAGCAGTGAAGCCCCCTACAGGGGCCACACTAGCACAGATACGCAGTATTTT. Protein product: CASSEAPYRGHTSTDTQYF.

The chain has TRBV6-5 and TRBJ1-1, with D possibly being TRBD1 (5 bases). CDR3 length: 14 residues. V was pared by 10 bases and J by 3 bases, with 18 bases between. Germline CDR1 reads MNHEY; CDR2 reads SVGAGI. The CDR3 DNA is TGTGCCACCAAATTCGCAGGGTACGACACTGAAGCTTTCTTT. It yields the protein CATKFAGYDTEAFF.

This clone was seen only once. The CDR3 sequence is CATSARGIETQYF. DNA of the CDR3: TGTGCCACCAGCGCAAGGGGGATCGAGACCCAGTACTTC. This chain joins TRBV15 and TRBJ2-5, with D possibly matching TRBD1 (6 bases). Germline V gene data show CDR1 as LNHNV and CDR2 as YYDKDF (reference sequence). The CDR3 totals 13 residues. V lost 5 bases, J lost 5 bases, and 12 bases lay in between. Based on the CDR3 plus reference TRBV15 and TRBJ2-5, the full variable domain is DAMVIQNPRYQVTQFGKPVTLSCSQTLNHNVMYWYQQKSSQAPKLLFHYYDKDFNNEADTPDNFQSRRPNTSFCFLDIRSPGLGDTAMYLCATSARGIETQYFGPGTRLLVL.

This clone occurred once. V is TRBV7-9 and J is TRBJ2-3; D gene uncertain. This CDR3 has 14 residues. The V end lost 6 bases, the J end lost 5 bases, and 15 bases lay between the germline ends. Germline V gene sequence: CDR1 SEHNR, CDR2 FQNEAQ (reference sequence). Here the CDR3 reads CASRVLDPRDTQYF. The CDR3 DNA sequence: TGTGCCAGCAGGGTGCTAGATCCAAGAGATACGCAGTATTTT.